This T cell receptor (beta chain) was captured in a study of neoadjuvant nivolumab and ipilimumab in lung cancer. Study-wide results and limits: TCR receptors were sequenced in few samples. TCR clonality did not significantly correlate with pathologic tumor regression.

Data came from immunoSEQ multiplex PCR; TCRdb stores just in-frame clones and leaves some out. The repertoire has 9,600 or so clones, approximately 80% of them found once; the top ten carry more than 2.5%. The table lists this clone with a few counts. Its antigen remains unidentified. The sequence was collected from an adult with non-small cell lung cancer. The sample here was tumor tissue, taken after neoadjuvant nivolumab, alone or with ipilimumab, at or shortly before surgery.

DNA of the CDR3: TGTGCCAGCAGAATACGGCTGGGCAGGGAGACAGATACGCAGTATTTT. It specifies CASRIRLGRETDTQYF. The J gene is TRBJ2-3, the V gene TRBV27; D could derive from TRBD1 or TRBD2 (5 bases each). The CDR3 contains 16 residues. Germline loops: CDR1 MNHEY, CDR2 SMNVEV (reference sequence). The V end was cut by 6 bases, the J end by 3 bases, with 19 bases between.